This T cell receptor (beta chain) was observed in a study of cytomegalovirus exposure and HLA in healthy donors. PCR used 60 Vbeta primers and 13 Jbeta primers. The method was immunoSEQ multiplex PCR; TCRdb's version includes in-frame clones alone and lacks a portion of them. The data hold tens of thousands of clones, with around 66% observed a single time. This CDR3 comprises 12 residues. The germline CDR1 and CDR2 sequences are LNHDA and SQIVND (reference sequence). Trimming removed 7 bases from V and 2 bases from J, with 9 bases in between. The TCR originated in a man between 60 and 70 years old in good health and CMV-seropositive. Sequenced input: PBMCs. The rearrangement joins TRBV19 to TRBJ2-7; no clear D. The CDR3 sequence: CASNEPPYEQYF. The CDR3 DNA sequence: TGTGCCAGTAATGAGCCCCCCTACGAGCAGTACTTC.